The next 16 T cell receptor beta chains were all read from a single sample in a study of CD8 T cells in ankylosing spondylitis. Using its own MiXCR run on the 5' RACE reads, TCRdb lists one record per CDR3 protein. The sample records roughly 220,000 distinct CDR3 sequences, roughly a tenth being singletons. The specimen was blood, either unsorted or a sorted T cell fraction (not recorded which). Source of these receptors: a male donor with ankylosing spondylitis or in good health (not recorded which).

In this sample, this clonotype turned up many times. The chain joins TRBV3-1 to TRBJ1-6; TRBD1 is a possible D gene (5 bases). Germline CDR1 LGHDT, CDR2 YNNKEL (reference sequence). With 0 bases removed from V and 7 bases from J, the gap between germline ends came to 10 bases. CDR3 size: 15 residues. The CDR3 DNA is TGTGCCAGCAGCCAAGAAGTAAGGGGCAATTCACCCCTCCACTTT. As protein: CASSQEVRGNSPLHF. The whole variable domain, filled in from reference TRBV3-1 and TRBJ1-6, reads DTAVSQTPKYLVTQMGNDKSIKCEQNLGHDTMYWYKQDSKKFLKIMFSYNNKELIINETVPNRFSPKSPDKAHLNLHINSLELGDSAVYFCASSQEVRGNSPLHFGNGTRLTVT.

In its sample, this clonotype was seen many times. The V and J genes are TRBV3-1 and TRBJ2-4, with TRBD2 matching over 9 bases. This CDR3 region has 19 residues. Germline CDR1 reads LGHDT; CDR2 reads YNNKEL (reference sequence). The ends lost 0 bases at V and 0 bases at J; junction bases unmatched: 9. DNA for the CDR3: TGTGCCAGCAGCCAAGATCCTAGCGGGGTGAAACTAGCCAAAAACATTCAGTACTTC. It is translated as CASSQDPSGVKLAKNIQYF.

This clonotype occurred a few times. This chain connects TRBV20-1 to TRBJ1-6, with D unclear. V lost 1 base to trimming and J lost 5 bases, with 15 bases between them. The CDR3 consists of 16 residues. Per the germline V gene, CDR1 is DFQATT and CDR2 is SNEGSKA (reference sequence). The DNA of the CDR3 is TGCAGTGCTAGAGGACCGCAAGCACTTCATAATTCACCCCTCCACTTT. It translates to CSARGPQALHNSPLHF.

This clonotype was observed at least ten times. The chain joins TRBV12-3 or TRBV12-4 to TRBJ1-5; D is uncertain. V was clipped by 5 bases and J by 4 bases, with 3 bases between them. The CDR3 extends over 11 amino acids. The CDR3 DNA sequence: TGTGCCAGCAGTAATAATCAGCCCCAGCATTTT. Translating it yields CASSNNQPQHF.

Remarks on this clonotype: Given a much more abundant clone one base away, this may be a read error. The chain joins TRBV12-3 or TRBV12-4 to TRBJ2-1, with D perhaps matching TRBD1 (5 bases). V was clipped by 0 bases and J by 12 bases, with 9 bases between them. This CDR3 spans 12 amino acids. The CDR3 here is CASSLAQGAQFF. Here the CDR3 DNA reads TGTGCCAGCAGTTTAGCCCAGGGTGCGCAGTTCTTC.

The DNA for the CDR3 is TGTGCCAGCAGCTTGACAGGGTCCCTCGAGGATGAGCAGTTCTTC. Translating gives CASSLTGSLEDEQFF. The V call is TRBV11-1, the J call TRBJ2-1, with 7 bases lining up with TRBD1. V lost 3 bases to trimming and J lost 8 bases; unmatched junction nucleotides: 10. The CDR3 has 15 residues. In germline, CDR1 is SGHAT, CDR2 FQDESV (reference sequence).

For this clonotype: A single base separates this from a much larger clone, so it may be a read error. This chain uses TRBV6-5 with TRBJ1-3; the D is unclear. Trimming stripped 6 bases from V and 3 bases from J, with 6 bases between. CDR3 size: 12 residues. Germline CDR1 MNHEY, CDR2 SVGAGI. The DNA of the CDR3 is TGTGCCAGCAGCTCCGGTGGAAACACCATATATTTT. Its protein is CASSSGGNTIYF.

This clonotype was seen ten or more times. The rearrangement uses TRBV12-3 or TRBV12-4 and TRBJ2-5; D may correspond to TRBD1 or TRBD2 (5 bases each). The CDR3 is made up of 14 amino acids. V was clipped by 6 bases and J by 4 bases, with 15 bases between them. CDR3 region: CASSWGSSLETQYF. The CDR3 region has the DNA TGTGCCAGCAGCTGGGGGTCTAGTTTAGAGACCCAGTACTTC.

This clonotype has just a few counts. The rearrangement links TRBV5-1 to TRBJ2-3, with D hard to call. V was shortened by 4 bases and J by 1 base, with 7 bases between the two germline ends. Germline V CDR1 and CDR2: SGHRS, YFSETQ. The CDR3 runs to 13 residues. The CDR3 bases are TGCGCCAGCAGCCCGGTGGGCACAGATACGCAGTATTTT. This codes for CASSPVGTDTQYF.

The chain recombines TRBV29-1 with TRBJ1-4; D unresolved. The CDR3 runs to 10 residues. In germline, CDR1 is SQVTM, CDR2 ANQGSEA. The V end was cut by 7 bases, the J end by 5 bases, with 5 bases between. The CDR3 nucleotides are TGCAGCGCGGGAAATGAAAAACTGTTTTTT. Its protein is CSAGNEKLFF.

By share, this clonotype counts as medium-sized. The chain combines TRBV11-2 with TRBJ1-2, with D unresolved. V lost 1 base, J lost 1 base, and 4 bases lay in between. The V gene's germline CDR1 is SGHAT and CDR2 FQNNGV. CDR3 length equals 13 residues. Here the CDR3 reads CASSLGVNYGYTF. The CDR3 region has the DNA TGTGCCAGCAGCTTAGGGGTTAACTATGGCTACACCTTC.

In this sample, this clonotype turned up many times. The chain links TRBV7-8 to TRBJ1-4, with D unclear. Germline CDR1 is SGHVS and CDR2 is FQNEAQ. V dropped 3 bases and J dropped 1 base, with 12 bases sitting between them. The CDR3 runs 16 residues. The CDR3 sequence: CASSFSPTLTNEKLFF. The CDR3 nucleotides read TGTGCCAGCAGCTTTTCGCCAACCCTAACTAATGAAAAACTGTTTTTT.

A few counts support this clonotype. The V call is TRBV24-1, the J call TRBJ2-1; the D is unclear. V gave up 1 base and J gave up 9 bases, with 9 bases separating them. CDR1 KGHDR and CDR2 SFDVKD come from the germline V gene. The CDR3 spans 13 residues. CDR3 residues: CATSDFRKGEQFF. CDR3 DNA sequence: TGTGCCACCAGTGATTTTAGGAAGGGTGAGCAGTTCTTC.

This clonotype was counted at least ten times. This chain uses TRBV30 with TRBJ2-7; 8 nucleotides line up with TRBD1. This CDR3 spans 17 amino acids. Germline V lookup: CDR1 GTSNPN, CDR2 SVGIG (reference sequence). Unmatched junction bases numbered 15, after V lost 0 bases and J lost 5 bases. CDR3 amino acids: CAWSVAPPGTGYDEQYF. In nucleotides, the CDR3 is TGTGCCTGGAGTGTGGCCCCCCCTGGGACAGGTTATGACGAGCAGTACTTC.

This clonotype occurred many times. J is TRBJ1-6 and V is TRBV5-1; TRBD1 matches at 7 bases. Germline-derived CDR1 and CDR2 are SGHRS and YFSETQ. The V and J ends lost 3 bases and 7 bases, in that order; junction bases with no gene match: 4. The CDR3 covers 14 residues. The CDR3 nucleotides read TGCGCCAGCAGCTGGGACAGTGAGAATTCACCCCTCCACTTT. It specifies CASSWDSENSPLHF.

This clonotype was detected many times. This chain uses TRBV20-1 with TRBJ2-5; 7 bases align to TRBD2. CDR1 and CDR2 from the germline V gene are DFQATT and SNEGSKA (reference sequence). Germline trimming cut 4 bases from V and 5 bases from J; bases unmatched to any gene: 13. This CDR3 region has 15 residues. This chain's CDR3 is CSAIPQTSSRETQYF. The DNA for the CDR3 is TGCAGTGCTATCCCCCAGACTAGCAGCCGGGAGACCCAGTACTTC.